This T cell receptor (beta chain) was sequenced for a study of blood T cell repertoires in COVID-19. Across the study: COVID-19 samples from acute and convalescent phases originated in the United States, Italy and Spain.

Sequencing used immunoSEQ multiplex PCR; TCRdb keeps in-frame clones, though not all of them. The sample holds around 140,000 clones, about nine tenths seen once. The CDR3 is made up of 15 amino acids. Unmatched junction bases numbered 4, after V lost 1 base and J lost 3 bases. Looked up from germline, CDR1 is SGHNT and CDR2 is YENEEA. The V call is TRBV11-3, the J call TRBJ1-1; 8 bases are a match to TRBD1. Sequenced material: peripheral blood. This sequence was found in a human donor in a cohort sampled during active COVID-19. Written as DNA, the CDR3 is TGTGCCAGCAGCTTAGGACAGGGGAGAGACACTGAAGCTTTCTTT. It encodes CASSLGQGRDTEAFF. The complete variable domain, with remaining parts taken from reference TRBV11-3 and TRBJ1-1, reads EAGVVQSPRYKIIEKKQPVAFWCNPISGHNTLYWYLQNLGQGPELLIRYENEEAVDDSQLPKDRFSAERLKGVDSTLKIQPAELGDSAVYLCASSLGQGRDTEAFFGQGTRLTVV.